The rows below give T cell receptor beta chains drawn from one sample of a study of shared clonotypes between healthy human individuals. The repertoire was sequenced with immunoSEQ multiplex PCR; TCRdb's copy has only in-frame clones and lacks some. The sample includes hundreds of thousands of clones, about 95% seen only once; the top ten take around 0.12%. The sample was naive CD8+ T cells sorted from blood. These receptors originate from a woman in her 30s in good health. Both conserved end residues are part of each CDR3. Each record gives: D gene, J gene, clone size, V gene, CDR3 DNA, CDR3 protein. A D gene is named only where the DNA matches it firmly. Not all rows give a size; the values are once, few, many and, for expanded clones, a class.

NA	TRBJ1-2	NA	TRBV28	TGTGCCAGCAGTTTATCGTCTGGAGGCTATGGCTACACCTTC	CASSLSSGGYGYTF
NA	TRBJ1-1	NA	TRBV28	TGTGCCAGCAGTTTAAGTAGGGTCACTGAAGCTTTCTTT	CASSLSRVTEAFF
NA	TRBJ2-1	NA	TRBV27	TGTGCCAGCAGTTTATCCGGGGGCTCCTACAATGAGCAGTTCTTC	CASSLSGGSYNEQFF
TRBD2	TRBJ2-7	NA	TRBV7-9	TGTGCCAGCAGCTTCGAATCGGGAGGGCCGGGCGAGCAGTACTTC	CASSFESGGPGEQYF
TRBD2	TRBJ2-4	NA	TRBV4-1	TGCGCCAGCAGCCACTTCCCGGGGCCTAGCGGGAGAGAAGCCAAAAACATTCAGTACTTC	CASSHFPGPSGREAKNIQYF
TRBD2	TRBJ2-1	NA	TRBV10-1	TGCGCCAGCAGTGAGGGACTAGCGGGAGTTAATGAGCAGTTCTTC	CASSEGLAGVNEQFF
NA	TRBJ2-7	NA	TRBV7-9	TGTGCCAGCAGCTCTGCCACGCCGGGCCGATTCGAGCAGTACTTC	CASSSATPGRFEQYF
TRBD2	TRBJ2-2	NA	TRBV10-1	TGCGCCAGCAGTGAGGCCGGACTAGCTGGGACCGGGGAGCTGTTTTTT	CASSEAGLAGTGELFF
NA	TRBJ1-1	NA	TRBV15	TGTGCCACCAGCAGAGATTATACTGAAGCTTTCTTT	CATSRDYTEAFF
NA	TRBJ1-5	NA	TRBV25-1	TGTGCCAGCAGTGAATCCAGCAGGGGCAATCAGCCCCAGCATTTT	CASSESSRGNQPQHF
NA	TRBJ1-2	NA	TRBV29-1	TGCACCGTGACAGAGTCTAACTATGGCTACACCTTC	CTVTESNYGYTF
TRBD2	TRBJ2-3	NA	TRBV27	TGTGCCAGCAGTTTACCCCCGGGCGCGGGAGCAGATACGCAGTATTTT	CASSLPPGAGADTQYF
TRBD2	TRBJ2-1	NA	TRBV30	TGTGCCTGGAGTGTTGGGACTAGTCTCTCGTCCTACAATGAGCAGTTCTTC	CAWSVGTSLSSYNEQFF
TRBD1	TRBJ1-2	NA	TRBV19	TGTGCCAGTAGTATGCCCCCGGGACAGGGAGATGGCTACACCTTC	CASSMPPGQGDGYTF
TRBD2	TRBJ2-2	NA	TRBV5-6	TGTGCCAGCAGCTTGGCCGGAGGACTAGCAGCTTTCGGGGAGCTGTTTTTT	CASSLAGGLAAFGELFF
NA	TRBJ2-5	NA	TRBV27	TGTGCCAGCAGTCGCAAGATCGGGGACCAAGAGACCCAGTACTTC	CASSRKIGDQETQYF
TRBD1	TRBJ2-7	NA	TRBV28	TGTGCCAGCAGTTTCGGGACAGGGGTTCTCGAGCAGTACTTC	CASSFGTGVLEQYF
TRBD2	TRBJ2-7	NA	TRBV18	TGTGCCAGCTCAGAAAGGACTAGCGGGAGCAAACCCTACGAGCAGTACTTC	CASSERTSGSKPYEQYF
TRBD2	TRBJ2-3	NA	TRBV7-2	TGTGCCAGCAGCTCCCCCTCTAGCGGGCACGATACGCAGTATTTT	CASSSPSSGHDTQYF
NA	TRBJ1-1	NA	TRBV29-1	TGCAGCGTGTCCCTTCCAGGGAACACTGAAGCTTTCTTT	CSVSLPGNTEAFF
NA	TRBJ2-3	NA	TRBV23-1	TGCGCCAGCAGTCAACGGAGGGCCCTTGGGGAAGATACGCAGTATTTT	CASSQRRALGEDTQYF
NA	TRBJ2-2	NA	TRBV11-2	TGTGCCGGGGCACTTCCGTTGGACACCGGGGAGCTGTTTTTT	CAGALPLDTGELFF
TRBD1	TRBJ2-2	NA	TRBV27	TGTGCCAGCAGACAGGGGGCGAACACCGGGGAGCTGTTTTTT	CASRQGANTGELFF
NA	TRBJ2-7	NA	TRBV27	TGTGCCAGCAGTTCTCTCGGGCCGACCTACGAGCAGTACTTC	CASSSLGPTYEQYF
TRBD1	TRBJ1-4	NA	TRBV4-1	TGCGCCAGCAGCCAGTCTGGAGAGGGGACAGGGTGGGGAAAACTGTTTTTT	CASSQSGEGTGWGKLFF
NA	TRBJ2-7	NA	TRBV5-4	TGTGCCAGCAGCTTCGGAAAGCCTGACGAGCAGTACTTC	CASSFGKPDEQYF
NA	TRBJ1-1	NA	TRBV19	TGTGCCAGTAGTATCGGGGCTCACACTGAAGCTTTCTTT	CASSIGAHTEAFF
TRBD1	TRBJ2-7	NA	TRBV19	TGTGCCAGTAGTGCGGGACAGGGGAGCTCCTACGAGCAGTACTTC	CASSAGQGSSYEQYF
TRBD2	TRBJ2-7	NA	TRBV28	TGTGCCAGCAGTTTAGTAGGACTAGCTTACGAGCAGTACTTC	CASSLVGLAYEQYF
TRBD2	TRBJ2-3	NA	TRBV6-4	TGTGCCAGCAGTGATGGGACTAGCGGGAGTGTAACAGATACGCAGTATTTT	CASSDGTSGSVTDTQYF
TRBD2	TRBJ2-7	NA	TRBV27	TGTGCCAGCAGCACCGGGACTAGTTACATCGAGCAGTACTTC	CASSTGTSYIEQYF
NA	TRBJ2-7	NA	TRBV28	TGTGCCAGCAGTTTTGCCTACGAGCAGTACTTC	CASSFAYEQYF
NA	TRBJ2-5	NA	TRBV28	TGTGCCAGCAGTTTTCCGGGAAGGGCAGAGACCCAGTACTTC	CASSFPGRAETQYF
NA	TRBJ2-7	NA	TRBV6-5	TGTGCCAGCAGTTACTCGGCAGACTCCTACGAGCAGTACTTC	CASSYSADSYEQYF
NA	TRBJ2-7	NA	TRBV5-5	TGTGCCAGCAGCGGGGCACAGGGCTACCCGTACGAGCAGTACTTC	CASSGAQGYPYEQYF
NA	TRBJ1-5	NA	TRBV11-2	TGTGCCAGCAGCTTAGAACCAGGACCAAATCAGCCCCAGCATTTT	CASSLEPGPNQPQHF
NA	TRBJ1-2	NA	TRBV7-9	TGTGCCAGCAGCTTAGCAGGGAACAGCCTCTATGGCTACACCTTC	CASSLAGNSLYGYTF
TRBD1	TRBJ2-7	NA	TRBV29-1	TGCAGCGTTGAGACCGGGACAGAGACCTACGAGCAGTACTTC	CSVETGTETYEQYF
TRBD2	TRBJ2-1	NA	TRBV7-2	TGTGCCAGCAGCTCGCTTACTAGCGTCAATGAGCAGTTCTTC	CASSSLTSVNEQFF
NA	TRBJ2-7	NA	TRBV7-3	TGTGCCAGCAGCTTAACCTCGTGGGGTGGCCACGAGCAGTACTTC	CASSLTSWGGHEQYF
TRBD1	TRBJ2-7	NA	TRBV5-5	TGTGCCAGCAGCTTGGGGGACAGGGCCTACGAGCAGTACTTC	CASSLGDRAYEQYF
NA	TRBJ1-1	NA	TRBV6-1	TGTGCCAGCGGAGTCGGAGAGTTAAACACTGAAGCTTTCTTT	CASGVGELNTEAFF
TRBD1	TRBJ1-2	NA	TRBV27	TGTGCCAGCAGTCCATCGACAGGGGATAAAGGAAATTATGGCTACACCTTC	CASSPSTGDKGNYGYTF
NA	TRBJ1-1	NA	TRBV30	TGTGCCTGGAGTTTTGGTCGGCTGAACACTGAAGCTTTCTTT	CAWSFGRLNTEAFF
NA	TRBJ2-7	NA	TRBV28	TGTGCCAGCAGTCCTGAGTTCCCCTACGAGCAGTACTTC	CASSPEFPYEQYF
TRBD1	TRBJ1-2	NA	TRBV28	TGTGCCAGCAGTTTGCCAAAAAACAGGGGAGCGAGCTTTAACTATGGCTACACCTTC	CASSLPKNRGASFNYGYTF
NA	TRBJ2-7	NA	TRBV4-1	TGCGCCAGCAGCCAAGAATTTCGTCTAGGCGGCGAGCAGTACTTC	CASSQEFRLGGEQYF
TRBD1	TRBJ2-7	NA	TRBV5-1	TGCGCCAGCAGCCCGAAAGAGGCCAGGGGGATCTACGAGCAGTACTTC	CASSPKEARGIYEQYF
NA	TRBJ1-1	NA	TRBV7-9	TGTGCCAGCAGCTTAGCCGGGACAGAAGCTTTCTTT	CASSLAGTEAFF
NA	TRBJ1-2	NA	TRBV5-5	TGTGCCAGCAGCTTGGAGCGCGACTACTATGGCTACACCTTC	CASSLERDYYGYTF
NA	TRBJ2-5	once	TRBV28	TGTGCCAGCAGTTTATTGGACACCCGTCTTCAAGAGACCCAGTACTTC	CASSLLDTRLQETQYF
NA	TRBJ2-7	NA	TRBV14	TGTGCCAGCAGCCAAGGGTCTTTTCACTACGAGCAGTACTTC	CASSQGSFHYEQYF
TRBD2	TRBJ2-5	NA	TRBV9	TGTGCCAGCAGCGTATTAGCGGGGGACGGGGAGACCCAGTACTTC	CASSVLAGDGETQYF
TRBD2	TRBJ2-7	NA	TRBV27	TGTGCCAGCAGCTCGCCTAGCGGGACCCTCGAGCAGTACTTC	CASSSPSGTLEQYF
TRBD2	TRBJ2-7	NA	TRBV10-3	TGTGCCATCAGTGAGTCCCTAGCGGGAGGGTACGAGCAGTACTTC	CAISESLAGGYEQYF
NA	TRBJ2-7	NA	TRBV20-1	TGCAGTGCTAGATCTGTTGGCGAGCAGTACTTC	CSARSVGEQYF
TRBD1	TRBJ1-5	once	TRBV27	TGTGCCAGCAGAACAGGGGGCCCGTACTCTTATCAGCCCCAGCATTTT	CASRTGGPYSYQPQHF